This T cell receptor beta chain is from a study of blood T cell repertoires in COVID-19 (dated by TCRdb to about 2020). As for the study more broadly: Samples from collaborators originated in the United States, Italy and Spain and spanned both the acute and convalescent phases of COVID-19. The material from the prospective study consisted of cDNA or gDNA derived from T cells, B-cell-depleted T cells, or PBMCs. Deeply sampled blood TCRbeta repertoires from subjects exposed to, actively infected with, or recovered from COVID-19 were included in the dataset. The repertoires were made available in a free public database intended to serve as a resource for research on the immune response to SARS-CoV-2. The samples were drawn from the first 160 participants of the ongoing ImmuneRACE study and from 1,200 or so subjects provided by 6 global collaborators. The sample metadata nearly always contained a de-identified subject ID, COVID-19 status, age in years and sex. Where HLA class I and class II types were available, the types were taken from metadata supplied by the sample provider, not from assay-based typing. The paper's findings and limits, for the study overall: How much clinical and demographic metadata was included differed by source and by participant, and the metadata was provided uncurated.

The CDR3 has 16 amino acids, counting the end cysteine and phenylalanine. Only the CDR3 DNA is retained, 48 bases long and in frame from the first base. CDR1 MNHEY and CDR2 SVGEGT are derived from the germline V gene. At the junction V is shortened by 5 bases and J by 1 base; bases outside the gene matches: 5. In Seattle, one collaborating source enrolled patients while the infection was active and tracked those patients longitudinally over the course of disease. Whole blood was collected in K2EDTA tubes by collaborating institutions according to the institutions' own protocols. For TCRbeta analysis, collaborator samples were shipped as frozen whole blood, as isolated PBMCs, or as DNA extracted from either sample type. TCRbeta CDR3 regions were amplified from genomic DNA by means of the immunoSEQ Assay, a bias-controlled multiplex PCR. As for the authors' bioinformatics: Within the assay, amplification of reference gene primers was used to estimate how many nucleated cells each sample contained. To quantify the absolute abundance of each unique TCRbeta CDR3 rearrangement, sequence reads were collapsed and filtered. For each sample, productive Simpson clonality was calculated as the square root of Simpson's diversity index over productive rearrangements. TCRdb stores this immuneACCESS table with in-frame sequences only. Part of the clones is absent; in the studies checked, under half of the shortfall reflects unresolved V genes, and no reason is known for the rest. That table supplies the V and J calls and clone size; D and trimming were determined from the DNA. Present in this sample are roughly 240,000 clones, about 83% of which were seen just once. Over 5.5% of the sample belongs to the ten largest clones.

About this clone itself: The target of this receptor is not known. Per-base quality was not reported, and no clone a single base away is much larger than it.

Sequencing was done on a sample of peripheral blood. This chain joins TRBV6-2 or TRBV6-3 to TRBJ2-5, with 12 central nucleotides matching TRBD2. The TCR was taken from a woman of 80 years or more with COVID-19, enrolled during active disease. CDR3 protein: CASSLTSGGPQETQYF. The nucleotides are TGTGCCAGCAGTCTGACTAGCGGGGGCCCCCAAGAGACCCAGTACTTC.